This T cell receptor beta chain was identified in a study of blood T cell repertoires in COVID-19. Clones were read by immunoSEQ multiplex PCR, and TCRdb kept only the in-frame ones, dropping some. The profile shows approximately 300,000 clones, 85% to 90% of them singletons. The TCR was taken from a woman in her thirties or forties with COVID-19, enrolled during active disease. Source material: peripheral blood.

The CDR3 DNA sequence: TGTGCCAGTAGTGGGGGACAGGATAATCAGCCCCAGCATTTT. Translating it yields CASSGGQDNQPQHF. The chain has TRBV19 and TRBJ1-5, with 8 nucleotides matching TRBD1. Per the germline V gene, CDR1 is LNHDA and CDR2 is SQIVND (reference sequence). The CDR3 loop spans 14 amino acids. J was trimmed by 4 bases and V by 5 bases; bases with no gene match: 4. The full variable domain, rest sourced from reference TRBV19 and TRBJ1-5, is DGGITQSPKYLFRKEGQNVTLSCEQNLNHDAMYWYRQDPGQGLRLIYYSQIVNDFQKGDIAEGYSVSREKKESFPLTVTSAQKNPTAFYLCASSGGQDNQPQHFGDGTRLSIL.